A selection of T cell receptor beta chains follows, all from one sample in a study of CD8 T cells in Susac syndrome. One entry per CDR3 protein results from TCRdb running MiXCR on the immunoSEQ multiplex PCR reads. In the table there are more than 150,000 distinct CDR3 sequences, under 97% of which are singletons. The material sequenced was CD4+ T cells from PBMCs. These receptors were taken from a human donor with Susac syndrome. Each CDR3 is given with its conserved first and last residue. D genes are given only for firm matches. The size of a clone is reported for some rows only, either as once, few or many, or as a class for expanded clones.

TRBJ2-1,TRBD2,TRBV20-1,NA,TGCAGTGCTGTTATTAGCGGGGGAGTAAACAATGAGCAGTTCTTC,CSAVISGGVNNEQFF
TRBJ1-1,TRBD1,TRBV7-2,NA,TGTGCCAGCAGTCACGACAGGGTTGGAACTGAAGCTTTCTTT,CASSHDRVGTEAFF
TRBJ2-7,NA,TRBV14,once,TGTGCCAGCAGCCCGACCGGGGAGCAGTACTTC,CASSPTGEQYF
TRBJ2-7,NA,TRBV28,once,TGTGCCAGCAGACCGACAGTCCGGACCTACGAGCAGTACTTC,CASRPTVRTYEQYF
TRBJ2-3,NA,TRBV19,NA,TGTGCCAGTAGTATTGATGCGTTATCCCCAGATACGCAGTATTTT,CASSIDALSPDTQYF
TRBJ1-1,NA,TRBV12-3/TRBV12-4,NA,TGTGCCAGCAGGGGAGGACATGGGAACACTGAAGCTTTCTTT,CASRGGHGNTEAFF
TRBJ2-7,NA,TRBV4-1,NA,TGCGCCAGCAGCCCCGGGGGGCCGGGCCTAACCTACGAGCAGTACTTC,CASSPGGPGLTYEQYF
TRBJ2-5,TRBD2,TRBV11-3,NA,TGTGCCAGCAGTTCTAGCGGGGGGGACCAAGAGACCCAGTACTTC,CASSSSGGDQETQYF
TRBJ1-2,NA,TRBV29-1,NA,TGCAGCGTTTTCCCCTACAGGGACGGTTATGGCTACACCTTC,CSVFPYRDGYGYTF
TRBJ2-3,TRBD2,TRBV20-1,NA,TGCAGTGCCCTAACTAGCGGGGGGCCCGACGGCACAGATACGCAGTATTTT,CSALTSGGPDGTDTQYF
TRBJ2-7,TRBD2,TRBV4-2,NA,TGTGCCAGCAGCCCTGCGAGACTAGCGGGGGCCTACGAGCAGTACTTC,CASSPARLAGAYEQYF